These 16 T cell receptor beta chains came from one sample sequenced in a study of early T cells in non-severe SARS-CoV-2 infection. One entry per CDR3 protein, called by TCRdb with MiXCR from the 5' RACE reads. The profile covers 40,000 to 50,000 distinct CDR3 sequences, with 5.4% appearing a single time and approximately 5.6% taken by the ten largest. The sample was whole blood, taken at baseline. These receptors originate from an adult who was a healthcare worker with PCR-confirmed SARS-CoV-2 infection or an uninfected control (not recorded which).

This clonotype came up many times. J is TRBJ2-1 and V is TRBV29-1, with 13 bases fitting TRBD2. CDR3 size: 19 residues. CDR1 and CDR2 (germline): SQVTM, ANQGSEA. The CDR3, as DNA: TGCAGTGTAGACAGGGGAGAAACTAGCGGGAGGGTCGCCTACAATGAGCAGTTCTTC. This gives the protein CSVDRGETSGRVAYNEQFF.

This clonotype was recorded many times. The rearrangement joins TRBV5-1 to TRBJ2-7, with TRBD2 as a possible D gene (5 bases). CDR3 length: 14 residues. In germline, CDR1 is SGHRS, CDR2 YFSETQ. Trimming left V 2 bases short and J 2 bases short, with 11 bases between. CDR3 residues: CASSLYEGAYEQYF. CDR3 nucleotides: TGCGCCAGCAGCTTATATGAGGGTGCCTACGAGCAGTACTTC.

The chain links TRBV12-3 or TRBV12-4 to TRBJ2-2, with 10 positions matching TRBD1. Trimming at V came to 6 bases and at J to 6 bases, leaving 13 bases not matched to a gene. This CDR3 contains 17 residues. CDR3 in amino acids: CASSDDPGTGASGELFF. In DNA, the CDR3 is TGTGCCAGCAGCGACGACCCCGGGACAGGGGCGTCCGGGGAGCTGTTTTTT.

This clonotype has a count of ten or more. The chain uses TRBV6-5 and TRBJ2-1; D ambiguous. Per germline, CDR1 MNHEY and CDR2 SVGAGI. With 1 base removed from V and 4 bases from J, the gap between germline ends came to 11 bases. This CDR3 has 15 amino acids. CDR3 DNA sequence: TGTGCCAGCAGTTACTTTGGCCAGCTATACAATGAGCAGTTCTTC. Translating it yields CASSYFGQLYNEQFF.

By share, this clonotype ranks as medium-sized. The V call is TRBV27, the J call TRBJ2-5, with D possibly TRBD1 on 5 matching bases. The germline V gene has CDR1 MNHEY and CDR2 SMNVEV (reference sequence). CDR3 length: 17 residues. V lost 0 bases, J lost 2 bases, and 16 bases lay in between. CDR3 in DNA: TGTGCCAGCAGTTTATCGATAGTGGTGGGGCTACAAGAGACCCAGTACTTC. Translated: CASSLSIVVGLQETQYF.

In its sample, this clonotype was seen a few times. The rearrangement joins TRBV5-4 to TRBJ2-3; D call uncertain. Trimming shortened V by 4 bases and J by 0 bases, and 12 bases separated the two germline ends. The CDR3 extends over 15 amino acids. Germline lookup yields CDR1 SGHNT and CDR2 YYREEE (reference sequence). The CDR3, as DNA: TGTGCCAGCAGCCCCCGTTTCGGCAGCACAGATACGCAGTATTTT. The encoded protein is CASSPRFGSTDTQYF.

The chain combines TRBV29-1 with TRBJ2-2, with TRBD2 matching over 9 bases. CDR1 SQVTM and CDR2 ANQGSEA come from the germline V gene. J gave up 4 bases and V 2 bases, and 5 bases lay outside the gene matches. This CDR3 is 15 amino acids long. Written as DNA, the CDR3 is TGCAGCGTTGAACTTGCAGCGGGAGGCACCGGGGAGCTGTTTTTT. Encoded protein: CSVELAAGGTGELFF.

This clonotype was recorded at least ten times. The chain combines TRBV5-6 with TRBJ2-3, with D possibly TRBD2 on 6 matching bases. V was shortened by 0 bases and J by 4 bases, with 18 bases between the two germline ends. This CDR3 has 17 amino acids. Germline V gene sequence: CDR1 SGHDT, CDR2 YYEEEE. The CDR3 loop reads CASSLGLGDLVSDTQYF. CDR3 in DNA: TGTGCCAGCAGCTTGGGCCTAGGGGACTTGGTTTCAGATACGCAGTATTTT.

Many counts were recorded for this clonotype. The chain combines TRBV12-3 or TRBV12-4 with TRBJ2-1, with a weak D call TRBD2 (5 bases). Trimming left V 3 bases short and J 7 bases short, with 7 bases between. The CDR3 is made up of 12 amino acids. DNA for the CDR3: TGTGCCAGCAGTTTTCGACTAAATGAGCAGTTCTTC. Translation gives CASSFRLNEQFF.

This clonotype was counted at least ten times. V gene TRBV29-1 combines with J gene TRBJ2-6; possibly TRBD1 or TRBD2 for D (5 bases each). Looked up from germline, CDR1 is SQVTM and CDR2 is ANQGSEA. The CDR3 loop spans 16 amino acids. V was shortened by 7 bases and J by 3 bases, with 19 bases between the two germline ends. CDR3 sequence reads: CSARDGQGFGANVLTF. CDR3 nucleotides: TGCAGCGCTCGGGACGGGCAAGGCTTTGGGGCCAACGTCCTGACTTTC.

Ten or more counts support this clonotype. The chain combines TRBV4-1 with TRBJ2-1, with TRBD2 matching over 8 bases. The junction had 3 bases not matched to a gene; V was cut back by 1 base and J by 4 bases. CDR3 length: 15 amino acids. The V gene's germline CDR1 is MGHRA and CDR2 YSYEKL. As DNA, the CDR3 is TGCGCCAGCAGCCAAGTTAGCGGGAAGTACAATGAGCAGTTCTTC. Translation gives CASSQVSGKYNEQFF.

This clonotype was recorded at least ten times. J is TRBJ2-4 and V is TRBV6-5; D may be TRBD2 (5 bases). Germline values: CDR1 MNHEY, CDR2 SVGAGI. CDR3 size: 16 residues. Trimming shortened V by 0 bases and J by 0 bases, and 9 bases separated the two germline ends. CDR3 nucleotide sequence: TGTGCCAGCAGTTACTCGCGGGTAGGAGCCAAAAACATTCAGTACTTC. It is translated as CASSYSRVGAKNIQYF.

This clonotype was counted many times. This chain links TRBV30 with TRBJ2-3; D assignment may be TRBD1 or TRBD2 (5 bases each). The V end lost 0 bases, the J end lost 3 bases, and 10 bases lay between the germline ends. The CDR3 sequence is 14 residues long. The germline V gene encodes CDR1 GTSNPN and CDR2 SVGIG (reference sequence). The CDR3 sequence is CAWSVRWGTDTQYF. Here the CDR3 DNA reads TGTGCCTGGAGTGTAAGGTGGGGGACAGATACGCAGTATTTT.

This clonotype was detected many times. The chain has TRBV19 and TRBJ2-7; 12 bases map to TRBD2. With 5 bases clipped from V and 6 bases from J, the junction kept 2 bases outside the gene matches. Per the germline V gene, CDR1 is LNHDA and CDR2 is SQIVND (reference sequence). The CDR3 totals 13 residues. The CDR3 reads CASSSSGRAEQYF. CDR3 nucleotides: TGTGCCAGTAGTTCTAGCGGGAGGGCCGAGCAGTACTTC.

This clonotype has a handful of counts. The genes are TRBV4-1 and TRBJ2-5; no firm D call. V lost 0 bases and J lost 4, with 12 bases in between. In germline, CDR1 is MGHRA, CDR2 YSYEKL. CDR3 length: 15 amino acids. The CDR3 region is CASSQEKRQAETQYF. CDR3 bases: TGCGCCAGCAGCCAAGAAAAGAGGCAGGCAGAGACCCAGTACTTC.

The rearrangement links TRBV7-9 to TRBJ2-7; D remains unclear. V lost 5 bases and J lost 6, with 8 bases in between. The CDR3 covers 11 residues. The germline V gene has CDR1 SEHNR and CDR2 FQNEAQ (reference sequence). In nucleotides, the CDR3 is TGTGCCAGCAGCCTCGTATCCGAGCAGTACTTC. It encodes CASSLVSEQYF.